The following is a T cell receptor (beta chain) sequence with its context. Its antigen is currently not known. This entry is derived from a study of T cells expressing NK-cell markers (dated by TCRdb to between 2020 and 2021). For the wider study: Seven or eight donors provided sorted CD3+CD56+NKG2C+, CD3+CD56+NKG2C- and CD3+CD56-NKG2C+ T-cell subsets, whose TCR beta-chain repertoires were profiled. All eight donors whose samples were sequenced were randomly selected healthy volunteers, three of them men and five women. Sequencing of the libraries produced 2 x 150 bp reads on Illumina HiSeq 2000/2500, MiSeq or NextSeq. Seven of the eight sequenced donors were HCMV-seropositive and one was HCMV-seronegative. What the work shows at the level of the full study, not this receptor alone: Whether the expanded NKG2C-expressing T cell clones were specific for HCMV antigens was left unclear. Those dominant clonotypes were again the most abundant among CD3+CD56-NKG2C+ cells in a handful of donors, at about 25-60.1%. For roughly six donors, the dominant CD3+CD56+NKG2C+ clonotypes were among the top 10 CD8+ clonotypes and accounted for about 1.0-7.0% of CD8+ T cells.

The sequencing machine was an Illumina HiSeq 2000. 5'RACE template switching, by which a universal primer site and unique molecular identifiers were added, was used to make TCR beta cDNA libraries. Synthesis of cDNA was primed from the TCR beta constant segment and was followed by two consecutive PCR amplification steps. The authors' pipeline ran thus. MIGEC was used to demultiplex reads and group the reads by UMI, and MiTCR was used to assemble and quantify clonotypes. Only TCR cDNA sequences supported by at least two reads were kept to exclude erroneous sequences. The tcR package was used for downstream repertoire analysis, with clonotypes matched between fractions based on CDR3 nucleotide sequence plus V segment. Antigen specificity was annotated against VDJdb with VDJmatch, allowing one amino acid substitution in CDR3. After TCRdb reprocessed the reads, each CDR3 protein sequence was kept as one row, without DNA. Here the V and J calls rest on TCRdb's processing, not on the authors' analysis. The sample has 140,000 or so distinct CDR3 sequences on record. The ten largest make up roughly 12% of the sample.

The CDR3 holds 14 amino acids from the cysteine to the phenylalanine. The record lacks a DNA sequence. CDR1 KGHSH and CDR2 LQKENI are derived from the germline V gene. HCMV-specific IgG was detected in serum with a commercial ELISA kit to determine HCMV serostatus. Peripheral blood mononuclear cells were isolated from blood by Ficoll density gradient centrifugation. The sequence derives from a man in his late teens or twenties in good health. Donor details come from another sample of the same person, matched by shared clones. The sample was blood T cells: a sorted CD56 or NKG2C T cell subset, CD4+ or CD8+ T cells, or bulk PBMC T cells (not recorded which). The chain joins TRBV18 to TRBJ2-1; TCRdb calls TRBD2, which cannot be checked without DNA. The CDR3 here reads CASSPASGSNEQFF.